This T cell receptor (beta chain) is drawn from a study of OX40 agonist ivuxolimab in advanced cancers. On the study more broadly: Ivuxolimab, which patients received intravenously every 2 weeks, was dosed at 0.01 to 10 mg/kg.

Assay: immunoSEQ multiplex PCR; the TCRdb copy retains only in-frame clones and omits some. The sample has fewer than 70,000 clones, about 89% seen once. The CDR3 covers 17 residues. Germline-derived CDR1 and CDR2 are SGHAT and FQNNGV. V lost 0 bases, J lost 5 bases, and 8 bases stayed unmatched. The sequence was obtained from an adult with an advanced solid tumor such as melanoma, head and neck, liver or kidney cancer. Sequencing was performed on CD4+ or CD8+ T cells sorted from blood, taken in a trial of the OX40 agonist ivuxolimab. The chain is built from TRBV11-2 and TRBJ1-1; TRBD1 matches 11 bases. The CDR3 DNA reads TGTGCCAGCAGCTTAGATCTGAGGGGACAGGGGGGGACTGAAGCTTTCTTT. Protein: CASSLDLRGQGGTEAFF.